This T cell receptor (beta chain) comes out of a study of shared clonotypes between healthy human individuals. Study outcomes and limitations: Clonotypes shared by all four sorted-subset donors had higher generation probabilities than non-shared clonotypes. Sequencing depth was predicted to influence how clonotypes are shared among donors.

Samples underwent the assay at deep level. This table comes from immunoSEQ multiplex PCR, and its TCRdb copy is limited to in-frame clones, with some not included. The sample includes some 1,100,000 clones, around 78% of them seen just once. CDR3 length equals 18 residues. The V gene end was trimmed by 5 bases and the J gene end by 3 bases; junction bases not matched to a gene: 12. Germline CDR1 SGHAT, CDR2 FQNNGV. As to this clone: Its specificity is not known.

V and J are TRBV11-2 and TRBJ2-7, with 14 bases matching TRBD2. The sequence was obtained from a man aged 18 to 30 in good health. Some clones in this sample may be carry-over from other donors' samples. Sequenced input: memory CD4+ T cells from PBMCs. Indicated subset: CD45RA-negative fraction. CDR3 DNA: TGTGCCAGCAGCCCCTATGCCCGACTAGCGGGAGGGATCTACGAGCAGTACTTC. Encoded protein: CASSPYARLAGGIYEQYF.